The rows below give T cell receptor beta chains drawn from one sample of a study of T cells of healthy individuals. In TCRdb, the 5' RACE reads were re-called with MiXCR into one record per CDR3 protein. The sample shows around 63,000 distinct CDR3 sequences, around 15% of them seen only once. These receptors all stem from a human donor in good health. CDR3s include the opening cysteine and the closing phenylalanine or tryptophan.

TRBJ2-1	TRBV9	CASSSRSGGYNEQFF
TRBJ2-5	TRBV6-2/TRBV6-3	CASSGAGVGQETQYF
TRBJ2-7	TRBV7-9	CASSPWTRAEQYF
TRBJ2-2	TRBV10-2	CASSGPRGGVVTGELFF
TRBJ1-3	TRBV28	CASSLPRGQGRNTIYF
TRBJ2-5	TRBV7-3	CASSSFGRVGQETQYF
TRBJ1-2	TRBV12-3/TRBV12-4	CASSTKLNAGYTF
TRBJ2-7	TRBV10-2	CASRSGGVYEQYF
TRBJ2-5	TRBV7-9	CASTLYSGQRQETQYF
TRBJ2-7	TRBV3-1	CASSRGTAYEQYF
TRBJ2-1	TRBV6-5	CASSYSRGNEQFF
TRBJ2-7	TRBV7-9	CASSPTSLYEQYF
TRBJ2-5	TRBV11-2	CASSTLARGPQETQYF
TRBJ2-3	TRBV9	CASSVEGGRATQYF
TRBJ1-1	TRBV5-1	CASSTDTNTEAFF
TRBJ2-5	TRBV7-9	CASSRTSSQTQYF
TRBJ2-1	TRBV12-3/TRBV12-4	CASSPGTGGTNEQFF
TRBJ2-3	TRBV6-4	CASSDSGYMGDTQYF
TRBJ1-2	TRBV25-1	CATKSPGRRGYTF
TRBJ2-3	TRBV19	CASRRGASVDTQYF
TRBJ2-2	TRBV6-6	CASRSYTGELFF
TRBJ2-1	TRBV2	CASSNRVGLGPSEQFF
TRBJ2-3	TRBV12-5	CASGLMRERQYF
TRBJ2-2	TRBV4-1	CASSQPTGELFF
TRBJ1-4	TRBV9	CASSAGADLFF
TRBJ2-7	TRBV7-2	CASSDRTGQPPSYEQYF
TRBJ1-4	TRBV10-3	CAISESTGIGEKLFF
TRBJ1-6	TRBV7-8	CASSVGQALNSPLHF
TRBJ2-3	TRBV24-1	CATSDASVFTDTQYF
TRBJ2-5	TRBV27	CASSSQGWPPETQYF
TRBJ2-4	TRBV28	CASNGQGESDIQYF
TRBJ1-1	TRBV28	CASSFQGNTEAFF
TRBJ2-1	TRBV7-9	CASSLDRGSYNEQFF
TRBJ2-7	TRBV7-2	CASSPSVGEQYF
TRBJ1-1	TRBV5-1	CASSLAGRGTAFF
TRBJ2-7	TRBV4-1	CASSQDGETRYEQYF
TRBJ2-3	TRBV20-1	CSALRASGSTDTQYF
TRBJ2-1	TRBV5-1	CASSSTSGRGNEQFF
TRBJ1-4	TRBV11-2	CASSSRTTTTIF
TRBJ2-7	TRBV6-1	CASSEMSYYEQYF
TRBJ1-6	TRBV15	CATSAKTSAGSPLHF
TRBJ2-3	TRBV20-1	CSAKLKDTQYF
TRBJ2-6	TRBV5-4	CASSFDNSGAPGANVLTF
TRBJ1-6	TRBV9	CASSDGDSPLHF
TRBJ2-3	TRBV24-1	CATGTESTDTQYF
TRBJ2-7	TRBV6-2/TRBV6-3	CASSFSTSGRNYEQYF
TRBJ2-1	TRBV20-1	CSPATQRRNEQFF